This entry concerns a single TCR beta chain. The sample comes from a study of blood T cell repertoires in COVID-19. Study at large: From the United States, Italy and Spain came samples of acute and convalescent COVID-19. Nucleic acid was either cDNA or gDNA, and it came from T cells, B-cell-depleted T cells, or PBMCs.

The CDR3 runs to 20 residues. Trimming removed 0 bases from V and 4 bases from J, with 28 bases in between. From germline, CDR1 is SGHRS and CDR2 YFSETQ. Sequenced by immunoSEQ multiplex PCR; TCRdb stores in-frame clones only, minus some. The data hold 300,000 to 400,000 clones, with about 91% observed a single time. The V call is TRBV5-1, the J call TRBJ1-1; possible D gene TRBD1, 6 bases. What was sequenced was peripheral blood. The TCR comes from a woman in her twenties or thirties with COVID-19, enrolled during active disease. CDR3 region: CASSLGLGNRVGLVGTEAFF. In DNA, the CDR3 is TGCGCCAGCAGCTTGGGGTTGGGGAACAGGGTTGGGTTGGTTGGCACTGAAGCTTTCTTT. Using reference TRBV5-1 and TRBJ1-1 for the parts outside the CDR3, the full variable domain is KAGVTQTPRYLIKTRGQQVTLSCSPISGHRSVSWYQQTPGQGLQFLFEYFSETQRNKGNFPGRFSGRQFSNSRSEMNVSTLELGDSALYLCASSLGLGNRVGLVGTEAFFGQGTRLTVV.